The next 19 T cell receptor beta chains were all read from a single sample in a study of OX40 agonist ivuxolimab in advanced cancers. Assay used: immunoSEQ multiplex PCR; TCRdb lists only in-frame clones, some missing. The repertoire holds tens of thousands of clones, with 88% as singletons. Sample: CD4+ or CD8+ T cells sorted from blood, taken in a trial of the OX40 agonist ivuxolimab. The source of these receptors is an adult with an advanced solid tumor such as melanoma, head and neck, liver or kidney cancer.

CDR3 in amino acids: CASSVAQGNYGYTF. For the CDR3, the DNA is TGTGCCAGCAGCGTAGCTCAGGGTAACTATGGCTACACCTTC. This chain connects TRBV9 to TRBJ1-2; TRBD1 might be the D (5 bases). The V end lost 0 bases, the J end lost 1 base, and 7 bases lay between the germline ends. CDR1 is SGDLS and CDR2 is YYNGEE in the germline V gene. The CDR3 has 14 residues.

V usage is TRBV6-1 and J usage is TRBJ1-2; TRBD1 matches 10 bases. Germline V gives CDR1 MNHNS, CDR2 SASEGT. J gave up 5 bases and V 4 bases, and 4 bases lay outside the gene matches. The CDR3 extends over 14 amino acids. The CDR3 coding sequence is TGTGCCAGCAGTGCCGGACAGGGGGGGTATGGCTACACCTTC. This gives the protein CASSAGQGGYGYTF.

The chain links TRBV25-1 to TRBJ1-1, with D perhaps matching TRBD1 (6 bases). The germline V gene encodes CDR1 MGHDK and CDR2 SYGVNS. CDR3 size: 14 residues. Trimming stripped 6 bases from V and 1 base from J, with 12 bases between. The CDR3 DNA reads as TGTGCCAGCAGCTCCCTGACAGGGAACACTGAAGCTTTCTTT. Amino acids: CASSSLTGNTEAFF.

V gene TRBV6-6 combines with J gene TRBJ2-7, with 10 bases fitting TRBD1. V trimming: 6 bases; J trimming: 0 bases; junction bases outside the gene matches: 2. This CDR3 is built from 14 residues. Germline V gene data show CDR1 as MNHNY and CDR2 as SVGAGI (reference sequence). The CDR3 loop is CASRRTGGSYEQYF. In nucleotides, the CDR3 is TGTGCCAGCAGGAGGACAGGGGGCTCCTACGAGCAGTACTTC.

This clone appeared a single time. This chain's CDR3 is CASSEGSGKYF. The CDR3 region has the DNA TGTGCCAGCAGTGAAGGTTCAGGGAAATACTTC. The chain is built from TRBV6-1 and TRBJ2-7, with D possibly matching TRBD1 (5 bases). The CDR3 covers 11 residues. The germline CDR1 and CDR2 sequences are MNHNS and SASEGT. The V and J ends lost 1 base and 13 bases respectively, with 11 bases between them.

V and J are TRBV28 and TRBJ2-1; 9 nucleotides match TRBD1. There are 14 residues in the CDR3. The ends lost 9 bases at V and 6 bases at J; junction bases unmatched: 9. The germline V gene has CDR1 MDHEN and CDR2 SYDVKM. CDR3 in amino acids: CASMGQGQSNEQFF. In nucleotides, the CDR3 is TGTGCCAGTATGGGACAGGGTCAATCCAATGAGCAGTTCTTC. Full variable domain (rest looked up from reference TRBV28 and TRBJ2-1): DVKVTQSSRYLVKRTGEKVFLECVQDMDHENMFWYRQDPGLGLRLIYFSYDVKMKEKGDIPEGYSVSREKKERFSLILESASTNQTSMYLCASMGQGQSNEQFFGPGTRLTVL.

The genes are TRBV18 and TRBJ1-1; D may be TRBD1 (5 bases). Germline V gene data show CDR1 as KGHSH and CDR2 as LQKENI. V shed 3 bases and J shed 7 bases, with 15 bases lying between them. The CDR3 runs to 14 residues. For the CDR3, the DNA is TGTGCCAGCTCACCCATGTCGGGGGGTGGTGAAGCTTTCTTT. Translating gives CASSPMSGGGEAFF.

The CDR3 reads CASNLQGPAGELFF. The CDR3 DNA follows: TGTGCCAGCAACCTACAGGGTCCCGCCGGGGAGCTGTTTTTT. The V and J genes are TRBV2 and TRBJ2-2; perhaps TRBD1 as D (6 bases). The CDR3 is made up of 14 amino acids. Trimming removed 7 bases at V and 6 bases at J, with 15 bases between. Germline V gives CDR1 SNHLY, CDR2 FYNNEI.

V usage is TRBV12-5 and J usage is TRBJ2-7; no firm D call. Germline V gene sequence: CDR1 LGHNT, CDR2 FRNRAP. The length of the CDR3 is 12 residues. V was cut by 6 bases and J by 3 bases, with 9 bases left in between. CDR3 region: CASGPVLYEQYF. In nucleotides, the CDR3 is TGTGCTAGTGGCCCCGTTCTCTACGAGCAGTACTTC.

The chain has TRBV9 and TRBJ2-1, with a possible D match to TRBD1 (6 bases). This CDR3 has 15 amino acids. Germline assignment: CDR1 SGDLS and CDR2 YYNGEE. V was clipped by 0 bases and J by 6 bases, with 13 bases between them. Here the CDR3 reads CASSVAPGERNEQFF. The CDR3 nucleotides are TGTGCCAGCAGCGTAGCTCCAGGGGAACGCAATGAGCAGTTCTTC.

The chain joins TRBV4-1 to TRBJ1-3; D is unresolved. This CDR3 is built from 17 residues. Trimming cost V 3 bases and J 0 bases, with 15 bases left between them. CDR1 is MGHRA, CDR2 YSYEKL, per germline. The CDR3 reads CASSQSSWGSSGNTIYF. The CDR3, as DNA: TGCGCCAGCAGCCAGTCGTCTTGGGGAAGCTCTGGAAACACCATATATTTT.

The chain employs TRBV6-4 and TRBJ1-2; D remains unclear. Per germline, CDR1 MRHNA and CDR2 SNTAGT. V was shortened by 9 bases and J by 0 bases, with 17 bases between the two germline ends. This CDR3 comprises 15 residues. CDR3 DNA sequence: TGTGCCAGTCAGCGAGCCCGTGGAACTAACTATGGCTACACCTTC. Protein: CASQRARGTNYGYTF.

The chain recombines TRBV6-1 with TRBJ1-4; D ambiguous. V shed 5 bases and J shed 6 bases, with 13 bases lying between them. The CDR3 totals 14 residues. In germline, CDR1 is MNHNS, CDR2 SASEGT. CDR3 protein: CASSPEHGHEKLFF. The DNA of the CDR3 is TGTGCCAGCAGTCCAGAACATGGGCATGAAAAACTGTTTTTT.

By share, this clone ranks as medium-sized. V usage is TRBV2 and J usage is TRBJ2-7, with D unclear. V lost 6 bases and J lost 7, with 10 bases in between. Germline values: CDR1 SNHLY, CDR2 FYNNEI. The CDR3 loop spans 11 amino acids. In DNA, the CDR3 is TGTGCCAGCAGCGTTCCGCAGGAGCAGTACTTC. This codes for CASSVPQEQYF.

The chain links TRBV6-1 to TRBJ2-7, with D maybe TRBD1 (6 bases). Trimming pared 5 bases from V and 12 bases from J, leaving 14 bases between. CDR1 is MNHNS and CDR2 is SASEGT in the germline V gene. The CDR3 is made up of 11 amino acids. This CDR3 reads CASSYTGSGYF. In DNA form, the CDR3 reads TGTGCCAGCAGTTATACAGGGTCCGGGTACTTC.

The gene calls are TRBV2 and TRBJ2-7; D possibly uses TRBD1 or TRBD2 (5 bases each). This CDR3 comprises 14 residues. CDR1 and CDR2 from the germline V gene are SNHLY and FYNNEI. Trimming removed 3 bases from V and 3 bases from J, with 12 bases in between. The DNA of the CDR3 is TGTGCCAGCAGTGAGGGGACGGACCACTACGAGCAGTACTTC. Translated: CASSEGTDHYEQYF.

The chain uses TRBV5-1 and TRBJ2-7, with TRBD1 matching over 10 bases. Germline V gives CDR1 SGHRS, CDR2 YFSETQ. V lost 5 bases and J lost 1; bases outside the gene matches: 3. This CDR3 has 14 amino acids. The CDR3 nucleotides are TGCGCCAGCAGACGGACAGGGGGTTCCTACGAGCAGTACTTC. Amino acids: CASRRTGGSYEQYF.

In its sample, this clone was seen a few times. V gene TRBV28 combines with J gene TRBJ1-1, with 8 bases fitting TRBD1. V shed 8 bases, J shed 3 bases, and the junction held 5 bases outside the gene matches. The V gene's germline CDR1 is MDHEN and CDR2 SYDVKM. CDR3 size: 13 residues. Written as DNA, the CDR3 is TGTGCCAGCTCACAGGGGGGGGACACTGAAGCTTTCTTT. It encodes CASSQGGDTEAFF.

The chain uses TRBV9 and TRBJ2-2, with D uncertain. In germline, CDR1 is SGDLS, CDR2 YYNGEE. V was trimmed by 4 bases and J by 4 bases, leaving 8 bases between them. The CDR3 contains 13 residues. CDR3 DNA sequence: TGTGCCAGCAGCATTAGTCCCACCGGGGAGCTGTTTTTT. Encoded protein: CASSISPTGELFF.